The 7 T cell receptor beta chains presented below share a single source sample, sequenced in a study of lymphopenia after photon versus proton radiotherapy. Produced via immunoSEQ multiplex PCR; TCRdb's table is partial and in-frame only. Here the sample spans just over 40,000 clones, more than 70% being singletons. The sample consisted of peripheral blood, taken from a patient treated with proton-based radiotherapy. Every receptor here comes from an older woman with pancreatic cancer. Some clones in this sample may be carry-over from other donors' samples.

This rearrangement joins TRBV7-8 to TRBJ2-5; D is ambiguous. In germline, CDR1 is SGHVS, CDR2 FQNEAQ. Deletions cut 2 bases from V and 5 bases from J, with 6 bases between. The CDR3 has 12 amino acids. In DNA form, the CDR3 reads TGTGCCAGCAGCTTACTGGGGGAGACCCAGTACTTC. Translating gives CASSLLGETQYF.

The genes are TRBV19 and TRBJ1-1; tentatively, D is TRBD1 (5 bases). The CDR3 contains 14 residues. Trimming stripped 7 bases from V and 3 bases from J, with 15 bases between. The V gene's germline CDR1 is LNHDA and CDR2 SQIVND (reference sequence). The CDR3 reads CASKSRGPDTEAFF. DNA of the CDR3: TGTGCCAGTAAGAGCCGGGGACCGGACACTGAAGCTTTCTTT.

This sequence joins TRBV28 and TRBJ2-1; TRBD2 aligns across 12 bases. Trimming cost V 4 bases and J 9 bases; bases outside gene matches: 13. Germline V gene lookup returns CDR1 MDHEN and CDR2 SYDVKM. The CDR3 is 17 residues long. The CDR3 DNA reads TGTGCCAGCAGTTCCCCGGCTAGCGGGAGGGCCCGTGGTGAGCAGTTCTTC. Translation: CASSSPASGRARGEQFF. Filled out from reference TRBV28 and TRBJ2-1, the complete variable domain reads DVKVTQSSRYLVKRTGEKVFLECVQDMDHENMFWYRQDPGLGLRLIYFSYDVKMKEKGDIPEGYSVSREKKERFSLILESASTNQTSMYLCASSSPASGRARGEQFFGPGTRLTVL.

This rearrangement joins TRBV10-3 to TRBJ1-2; the match to TRBD1 covers 8 bases. The germline CDR1 and CDR2 sequences are ENHRY and SYGVKD. This CDR3 comprises 12 residues. J gave up 7 bases and V 6 bases, and 4 bases lay outside the gene matches. The CDR3, as DNA: TGTGCCATCAGCCCGGACAGGGTTGGCTACACCTTC. This gives the protein CAISPDRVGYTF.

The chain carries TRBV5-1 and TRBJ2-1; no firm D call. Trimming removed 0 bases at V and 0 bases at J, with 10 bases between. The CDR3 totals 16 residues. The V gene's germline CDR1 is SGHRS and CDR2 YFSETQ. The CDR3, as DNA: TGCGCCAGCAGCTTGGAGGTCCCGAGCTCCTACAATGAGCAGTTCTTC. Encoded protein: CASSLEVPSSYNEQFF. Looking up the rest from reference TRBV5-1 and TRBJ2-1 gives the full variable domain: KAGVTQTPRYLIKTRGQQVTLSCSPISGHRSVSWYQQTPGQGLQFLFEYFSETQRNKGNFPGRFSGRQFSNSRSEMNVSTLELGDSALYLCASSLEVPSSYNEQFFGPGTRLTVL.

This chain connects TRBV15 to TRBJ1-3; perhaps TRBD1 as D (5 bases). V lost 0 bases and J 0 bases, leaving 6 bases between the germline ends. The CDR3 is 15 amino acids. Germline CDR1 LNHNV, CDR2 YYDKDF (reference sequence). CDR3 sequence reads: CATSRDQGSGNTIYF. The CDR3 DNA reads TGTGCCACCAGCAGAGATCAGGGCTCTGGAAACACCATATATTTT.

With regard to this clone: Its ends do not fully match the called genes, so a read error is possible. Additional DNA sequences in this sample encode the identical CDR3. V and J are TRBV5-1 and TRBJ2-2; D remains unclear. Germline V gene data show CDR1 as SGHRS and CDR2 as YFSETQ. This CDR3 has 13 residues. The CDR3 region is CASSLAGTGELFF. In DNA form, the CDR3 reads TGCGCCAGTAGCTTGGCTGGTACCGGGGAGCTGTTTTTT.